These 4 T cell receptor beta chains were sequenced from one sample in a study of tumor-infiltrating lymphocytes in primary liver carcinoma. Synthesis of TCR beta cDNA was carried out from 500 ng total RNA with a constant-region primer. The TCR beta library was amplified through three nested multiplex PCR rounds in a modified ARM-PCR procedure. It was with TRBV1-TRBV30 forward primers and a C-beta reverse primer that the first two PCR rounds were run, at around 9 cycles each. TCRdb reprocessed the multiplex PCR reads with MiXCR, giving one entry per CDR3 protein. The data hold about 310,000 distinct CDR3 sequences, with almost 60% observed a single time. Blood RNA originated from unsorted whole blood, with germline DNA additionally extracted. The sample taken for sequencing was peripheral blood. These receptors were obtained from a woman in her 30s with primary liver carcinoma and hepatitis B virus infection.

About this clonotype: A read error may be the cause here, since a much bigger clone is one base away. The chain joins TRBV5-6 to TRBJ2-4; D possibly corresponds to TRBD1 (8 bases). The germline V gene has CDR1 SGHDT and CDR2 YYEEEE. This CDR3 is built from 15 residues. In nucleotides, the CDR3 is TGTGACAGCAGCTTCCGACAGGGGAAGCGGGGCATTCAGTACTTC. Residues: CDSSFRQGKRGIQYF.

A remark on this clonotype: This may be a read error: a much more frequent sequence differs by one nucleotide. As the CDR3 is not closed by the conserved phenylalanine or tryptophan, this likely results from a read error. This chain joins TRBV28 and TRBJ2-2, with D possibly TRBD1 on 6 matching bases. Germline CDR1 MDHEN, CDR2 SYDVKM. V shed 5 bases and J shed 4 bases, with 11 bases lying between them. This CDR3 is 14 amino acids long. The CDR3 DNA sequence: TGTGCCAGCAGTACCGGGACACTCACCGGGGAGCTGTTTTCT. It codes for CASSTGTLTGELFS.

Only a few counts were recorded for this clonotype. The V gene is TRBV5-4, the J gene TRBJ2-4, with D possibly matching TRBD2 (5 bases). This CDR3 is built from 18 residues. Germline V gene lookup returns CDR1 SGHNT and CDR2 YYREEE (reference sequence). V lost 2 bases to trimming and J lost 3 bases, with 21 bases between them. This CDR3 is CASSFRLSGVSGKNIQYF. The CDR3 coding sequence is TGTGCCAGCAGCTTTAGGCTTTCCGGGGTTTCGGGCAAAAACATTCAGTACTTC.

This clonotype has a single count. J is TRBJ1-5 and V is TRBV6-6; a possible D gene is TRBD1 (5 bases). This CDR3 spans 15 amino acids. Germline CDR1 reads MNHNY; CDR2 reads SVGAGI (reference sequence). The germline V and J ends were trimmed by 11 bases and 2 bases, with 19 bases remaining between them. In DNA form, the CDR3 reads TGTGCCGGGAAAAGGGCAGGGCTCGGCAATCAGCCCCAGCATTTT. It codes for CAGKRAGLGNQPQHF.